This is a list of T cell receptor beta chains from one sample in a study of OX40 agonist ivuxolimab in advanced cancers. Sequenced by immunoSEQ multiplex PCR; TCRdb stores in-frame clones only, minus some. The profile shows around 30,000 clones, about 86% of them singletons. Material: CD4+ or CD8+ T cells sorted from blood, obtained in a trial of the OX40 agonist ivuxolimab. All receptors derive from an adult with an advanced solid tumor such as melanoma, head and neck, liver or kidney cancer. Each CDR3 is given with its conserved first and last residue. Each record gives: J gene, clone size, D gene, V gene, CDR3 protein, CDR3 DNA. The D gene is left open where the match is weak. Size is stated for part of the rows, as once, few or many counts, or as a class when the clone is expanded.

j_call: TRBJ2-2; clone_size: -; d_call: -; v_call: TRBV25-1; cdr3_aa: CASSDARVTTGELFF; cdr3_nt: TGTGCCAGCAGTGATGCTCGGGTTACCACCGGGGAGCTGTTTTTT
j_call: TRBJ1-5; clone_size: -; d_call: TRBD1; v_call: TRBV5-1; cdr3_aa: CASSRQGNQPQHF; cdr3_nt: TGCGCCAGCAGCCGACAGGGTAATCAGCCCCAGCATTTT
j_call: TRBJ2-5; clone_size: -; d_call: TRBD2; v_call: TRBV4-1; cdr3_aa: CASSRRLAGEEETQYF; cdr3_nt: TGCGCCAGCAGCCGCAGACTAGCGGGAGAGGAAGAGACCCAGTACTTC
j_call: TRBJ1-5; clone_size: -; d_call: -; v_call: TRBV6-5; cdr3_aa: CASSWGWDQPQHF; cdr3_nt: TGTGCCAGCAGTTGGGGTTGGGATCAGCCCCAGCATTTT
j_call: TRBJ2-5; clone_size: once; d_call: TRBD2; v_call: TRBV11-2; cdr3_aa: CASSWTGTSEETQYF; cdr3_nt: TGTGCCAGCAGCTGGACCGGGACTAGCGAAGAGACCCAGTACTTC
j_call: TRBJ1-1; clone_size: -; d_call: -; v_call: TRBV19; cdr3_aa: CASSIRWGNTEAFF; cdr3_nt: TGTGCCAGTAGTATTCGGTGGGGGAACACTGAAGCTTTCTTT
j_call: TRBJ2-1; clone_size: -; d_call: -; v_call: TRBV5-1; cdr3_aa: CASSLGAAEQFF; cdr3_nt: TGCGCCAGCAGCTTGGGTGCGGCTGAGCAGTTCTTC
j_call: TRBJ1-5; clone_size: -; d_call: -; v_call: TRBV27; cdr3_aa: CASSWAGVNQPQHF; cdr3_nt: TGTGCCAGCAGTTGGGCAGGGGTAAATCAGCCCCAGCATTTT
j_call: TRBJ2-7; clone_size: -; d_call: TRBD1; v_call: TRBV6-5; cdr3_aa: CASSKRGHSYEQYF; cdr3_nt: TGTGCCAGCAGTAAAAGGGGGCACTCCTACGAGCAGTACTTC
j_call: TRBJ2-7; clone_size: -; d_call: TRBD2; v_call: TRBV9; cdr3_aa: CASSPRTSGSEQYF; cdr3_nt: TGTGCCAGCAGCCCGAGGACTAGCGGGAGTGAGCAGTACTTC
j_call: TRBJ1-1; clone_size: -; d_call: -; v_call: TRBV5-1; cdr3_aa: CASSYGQMNTEAFF; cdr3_nt: TGCGCCAGCAGTTACGGACAGATGAACACTGAAGCTTTCTTT
j_call: TRBJ1-4; clone_size: -; d_call: TRBD1; v_call: TRBV25-1; cdr3_aa: CASSRGEKLFF; cdr3_nt: TGTGCCAGCTCCAGGGGGGAAAAACTGTTTTTT
j_call: TRBJ1-1; clone_size: once; d_call: -; v_call: TRBV7-2; cdr3_aa: CASSLVSFKDRSPNTEAFF; cdr3_nt: TGTGCCAGCAGCTTAGTCAGTTTTAAGGACCGATCACCCAACACTGAAGCTTTCTTT
j_call: TRBJ2-1; clone_size: -; d_call: TRBD1; v_call: TRBV27; cdr3_aa: CASSLPTGGNEQFF; cdr3_nt: TGTGCCAGCAGTTTACCTACAGGGGGCAATGAGCAGTTCTTC
j_call: TRBJ2-7; clone_size: -; d_call: -; v_call: TRBV2; cdr3_aa: CASSGRQYEQYF; cdr3_nt: TGTGCCAGCAGTGGACGGCAATACGAGCAGTACTTC
j_call: TRBJ2-1; clone_size: -; d_call: TRBD2; v_call: TRBV6-6; cdr3_aa: CASSYPGLAGNEQFF; cdr3_nt: TGTGCCAGCAGCTATCCGGGACTAGCGGGCAATGAGCAGTTCTTC
j_call: TRBJ2-1; clone_size: -; d_call: -; v_call: TRBV7-3; cdr3_aa: CASSLEVGNEQFF; cdr3_nt: TGTGCCAGCAGCTTAGAGGTAGGCAATGAGCAGTTCTTC
j_call: TRBJ1-5; clone_size: -; d_call: -; v_call: TRBV7-9; cdr3_aa: CASSLLGSNQPQHF; cdr3_nt: TGTGCCAGCAGCTTGTTGGGGAGCAATCAGCCCCAGCATTTT
j_call: TRBJ2-7; clone_size: -; d_call: -; v_call: TRBV12-5; cdr3_aa: CASGLGQGYEQYF; cdr3_nt: TGTGCTAGTGGTTTAGGGCAGGGCTACGAGCAGTACTTC
j_call: TRBJ2-1; clone_size: -; d_call: TRBD2; v_call: TRBV28; cdr3_aa: CASSALAGVYNEQFF; cdr3_nt: TGTGCCAGCAGCGCACTAGCGGGAGTCTACAATGAGCAGTTCTTC
j_call: TRBJ1-1; clone_size: once; d_call: -; v_call: TRBV19; cdr3_aa: CASSSLSGATEAFF; cdr3_nt: TGTGCCAGTAGTAGTCTGTCAGGGGCCACTGAAGCTTTCTTT
j_call: TRBJ2-1; clone_size: -; d_call: -; v_call: TRBV7-9; cdr3_aa: CASSSPGPYNEQFF; cdr3_nt: TGTGCCAGCAGTTCACCCGGACCTTACAATGAGCAGTTCTTC
j_call: TRBJ2-1; clone_size: -; d_call: TRBD2; v_call: TRBV18; cdr3_aa: CASSLSAGEYGNEQFF; cdr3_nt: TGTGCCAGCTCACTTTCGGCGGGAGAGTATGGCAATGAGCAGTTCTTC
j_call: TRBJ2-1; clone_size: once; d_call: TRBD2; v_call: TRBV11-2; cdr3_aa: CASSPSGSREQFF; cdr3_nt: TGTGCCAGCAGCCCGAGCGGGAGCCGTGAGCAGTTCTTC
j_call: TRBJ2-3; clone_size: -; d_call: -; v_call: TRBV28; cdr3_aa: CASSSSRRGTDTQYF; cdr3_nt: TGTGCCAGCAGTTCCTCCCGTCGTGGGACAGATACGCAGTATTTT
j_call: TRBJ2-1; clone_size: -; d_call: -; v_call: TRBV5-4; cdr3_aa: CASSLRSNEQFF; cdr3_nt: TGTGCCAGCAGCTTGAGGAGCAATGAGCAGTTCTTC
j_call: TRBJ2-7; clone_size: -; d_call: -; v_call: TRBV27; cdr3_aa: CASSQRQYYEQYF; cdr3_nt: TGTGCCAGCAGCCAAAGACAGTACTACGAGCAGTACTTC
j_call: TRBJ2-5; clone_size: -; d_call: TRBD1; v_call: TRBV7-6; cdr3_aa: CASSQGQGAETQYF; cdr3_nt: TGTGCCAGCAGCCAGGGACAGGGGGCCGAGACCCAGTACTTC
j_call: TRBJ2-1; clone_size: once; d_call: TRBD1; v_call: TRBV6-1; cdr3_aa: CASSEGTGGYNEQFF; cdr3_nt: TGTGCCAGCAGTGAAGGGACAGGGGGCTACAATGAGCAGTTCTTC
j_call: TRBJ2-1; clone_size: few; d_call: -; v_call: TRBV2; cdr3_aa: CATNGGEQFF; cdr3_nt: TGTGCCACCAATGGGGGGGAGCAGTTCTTC
j_call: TRBJ2-7; clone_size: -; d_call: TRBD1; v_call: TRBV28; cdr3_aa: CASTQTFPGQGRYEQYF; cdr3_nt: TGTGCCAGCACCCAAACCTTCCCGGGACAGGGGCGTTACGAGCAGTACTTC
j_call: TRBJ2-7; clone_size: -; d_call: TRBD2; v_call: TRBV6-4; cdr3_aa: CATPNKWTWSGGEQYF; cdr3_nt: TGTGCCACCCCTAACAAATGGACGTGGTCGGGAGGGGAGCAGTACTTC
j_call: TRBJ2-7; clone_size: -; d_call: TRBD1; v_call: TRBV7-2; cdr3_aa: CASSLATGTGGVYEQYF; cdr3_nt: TGTGCCAGCAGCTTAGCCACGGGGACAGGGGGCGTCTACGAGCAGTACTTC
j_call: TRBJ2-7; clone_size: -; d_call: -; v_call: TRBV5-4; cdr3_aa: CASSPSRAMGYEQYF; cdr3_nt: TGTGCCAGCAGCCCTTCCCGGGCCATGGGCTACGAGCAGTACTTC
j_call: TRBJ1-4; clone_size: medium-sized; d_call: TRBD1; v_call: TRBV23-1; cdr3_aa: CASSQSQGRVNEKLFF; cdr3_nt: TGCGCCAGCAGTCAATCACAGGGGCGGGTCAATGAAAAACTGTTTTTT
j_call: TRBJ1-1; clone_size: -; d_call: -; v_call: TRBV6-5; cdr3_aa: CASSPGWGLSTEAFF; cdr3_nt: TGTGCCAGCAGCCCCGGTTGGGGGTTGAGCACTGAAGCTTTCTTT
j_call: TRBJ2-1; clone_size: -; d_call: -; v_call: TRBV7-9; cdr3_aa: CASSPPSSSYNEQFF; cdr3_nt: TGTGCCAGCAGCCCCCCCTCGAGCTCCTACAATGAGCAGTTCTTC
j_call: TRBJ2-1; clone_size: -; d_call: -; v_call: TRBV6-1; cdr3_aa: CASSERGGTFAVGGEQFF; cdr3_nt: TGTGCCAGCAGTGAAAGAGGGGGTACTTTTGCGGTCGGTGGGGAGCAGTTCTTC
j_call: TRBJ2-1; clone_size: -; d_call: TRBD1; v_call: TRBV5-4; cdr3_aa: CASSYRTGSDEQFF; cdr3_nt: TGTGCCAGCAGCTATCGGACAGGGAGCGATGAGCAGTTCTTC
j_call: TRBJ2-1; clone_size: -; d_call: -; v_call: TRBV21-1; cdr3_aa: CASRTRGRDSSSELFGGPYNEQFF; cdr3_nt: TGTGCCAGCAGGACCCGGGGGCGGGACTCCTCCTCAGAGCTCTTTGGGGGCCCGTACAATGAGCAGTTCTTC
j_call: TRBJ2-3; clone_size: -; d_call: -; v_call: TRBV11-2; cdr3_aa: CASSDLAGTDTQYF; cdr3_nt: TGTGCCAGCAGCGATTTGGCAGGCACAGATACGCAGTATTTT
j_call: TRBJ2-7; clone_size: -; d_call: TRBD1; v_call: TRBV4-3; cdr3_aa: CASSQGTGYEQYF; cdr3_nt: TGCGCCAGCAGCCAGGGGACAGGCTACGAGCAGTACTTC
j_call: TRBJ2-7; clone_size: -; d_call: TRBD1; v_call: TRBV28; cdr3_aa: CASSYRGPYEQYF; cdr3_nt: TGTGCCAGCAGTTACAGGGGCCCCTACGAGCAGTACTTC
j_call: TRBJ2-6; clone_size: -; d_call: -; v_call: TRBV6-4; cdr3_aa: CASSDNSGANVLTF; cdr3_nt: TGTGCCAGCAGTGACAACTCTGGGGCCAACGTCCTGACTTTC
j_call: TRBJ2-2; clone_size: -; d_call: -; v_call: TRBV5-1; cdr3_aa: CASSDLPGWTPSTNTGELFF; cdr3_nt: TGCGCCAGCAGCGACCTCCCGGGATGGACGCCTTCTACGAACACCGGGGAGCTGTTTTTT
j_call: TRBJ1-1; clone_size: -; d_call: -; v_call: TRBV5-6; cdr3_aa: CASSLKGGAAEAFF; cdr3_nt: TGTGCCAGCAGCCTCAAGGGGGGGGCCGCTGAAGCTTTCTTT
j_call: TRBJ2-7; clone_size: -; d_call: TRBD1; v_call: TRBV25-1; cdr3_aa: CASSLGTGTWEQYF; cdr3_nt: TGTGCCAGCAGTTTAGGGACAGGGACGTGGGAGCAGTACTTC
j_call: TRBJ2-2; clone_size: -; d_call: -; v_call: TRBV11-2; cdr3_aa: CASSLVVFNTGELFF; cdr3_nt: TGTGCCAGCAGCTTAGTGGTTTTCAACACCGGGGAGCTGTTTTTT
j_call: TRBJ2-7; clone_size: -; d_call: -; v_call: TRBV19; cdr3_aa: CASSMGAPGSSYEQYF; cdr3_nt: TGTGCCAGTAGTATGGGTGCTCCCGGGAGCTCCTACGAGCAGTACTTC
j_call: TRBJ2-7; clone_size: -; d_call: -; v_call: TRBV29-1; cdr3_aa: CSTGGGGDEQYF; cdr3_nt: TGCAGTACGGGGGGCGGGGGCGACGAGCAGTACTTC
j_call: TRBJ2-5; clone_size: -; d_call: TRBD1; v_call: TRBV9; cdr3_aa: CASSAVGDRGRETQYF; cdr3_nt: TGTGCCAGCAGCGCAGTGGGAGACAGGGGGCGGGAGACCCAGTACTTC
j_call: TRBJ2-1; clone_size: -; d_call: -; v_call: TRBV27; cdr3_aa: CASSLSQGGGEQFF; cdr3_nt: TGTGCCAGCAGTTTATCCCAGGGGGGGGGTGAGCAGTTCTTC
j_call: TRBJ2-3; clone_size: -; d_call: -; v_call: TRBV19; cdr3_aa: CASKDRHGTDTQYF; cdr3_nt: TGTGCCAGTAAAGACAGGCATGGCACAGATACGCAGTATTTT